This T cell receptor beta chain stems from a study of blood T cell repertoires in COVID-19. Whole-study context: Samples of COVID-19 (acute and convalescent) were obtained from the United States, Italy and Spain. The cDNA or gDNA used as material had been derived from T cells, B-cell-depleted T cells, or PBMCs.

Authors' processing steps: Estimated nucleated cell counts came from reference gene primer amplification. The assay was immunoSEQ multiplex PCR, and TCRdb's table has in-frame clones only and misses some. V and J calls and clone size are copied from that table; D and trimming were computed from the DNA. The sample holds about 480,000 clones, 75% to 90% seen once. The V end was cut by 3 bases, the J end by 5 bases, with 14 bases between. Germline CDR1 reads SGDLS; CDR2 reads YYNGEE. The CDR3 has 14 amino acids. The sample was peripheral blood. The chain combines TRBV9 with TRBJ2-5, with D perhaps matching TRBD1 (6 bases). This TCR derives from a woman younger than 45 with acute or convalescent COVID-19. CDR3 amino acids: CASSDRVGGETQYF. Written as DNA, the CDR3 is TGTGCCAGCAGCGACAGGGTAGGAGGTGAGACCCAGTACTTC.